One T cell receptor beta chain is described in this entry. The sample comes from a study of T cells in narcolepsy. V lost 5 bases to trimming and J lost 7 bases; unmatched junction nucleotides: 11. This CDR3 is built from 15 residues. The V gene's germline CDR1 is SGHVT and CDR2 SQSDAQ. Repertoires were generated with immunoSEQ multiplex PCR, while TCRdb's copy carries only in-frame clones and drops some. The data contain tens of thousands of clones, 85% of them singletons. The sequenced sample was memory (CD45RA-) CD4+ T cells from blood. The origin of this receptor is a human donor in good health. The V gene is TRBV7-4, the J gene TRBJ1-2, with 9 bases matching TRBD1. In nucleotides, the CDR3 is TGTGCCAGCAGCCCAACACAGGGGGCCATTGGTGGCTACACCTTC. It specifies CASSPTQGAIGGYTF.